The source of this T cell receptor (beta chain) is a study of T cell responses to AZD1222 COVID-19 vaccine. Study-level background: Some second doses came at about 4 weeks and others at about 12 weeks; these were pooled. The study's findings and limits: Nearly half of the spike-specific TCRs reportedly recognize variant regions that carry no mutations. Among vaccine-associated CD4 TCRs, coverage spanned spike, with dominance at 160-218 and 743-854. There were mostly white British donors and more females than males, and clonal diversity was possibly underestimated.

Note on this clone: No antigen is known for it.

Per the germline V gene, CDR1 is SNHLY and CDR2 is FYNNEI. CDR3 length: 15 residues. The V end lost 0 bases, the J end lost 0 bases, and 9 bases lay between the germline ends. This table comes from immunoSEQ multiplex PCR, and its TCRdb copy is limited to in-frame clones, with some not included. The sample has under 150,000 clones, more than 85% seen once. This sequence joins TRBV2 and TRBJ2-7, with a tentative D call TRBD2 (6 bases). The material was peripheral blood, obtained on day 0 of AZD1222 vaccination. The clonotype was recovered from an adult in good health. Here the CDR3 reads CASSEASGYSYEQYF. As DNA, the CDR3 is TGTGCCAGCAGTGAAGCTAGCGGCTACTCCTACGAGCAGTACTTC.